This entry is about one T cell receptor beta chain. No antigen is known for it. Sample-barcoded 5' priming and a J-beta primer mix drove a second PCR of about 6 to 11 cycles. Each cDNA molecule was tagged by a template-switch adaptor that had 12 random nucleotides. Each CDR3 protein is one row after TCRdb ran MiXCR on the 5' RACE reads. The profile shows roughly 1,500,000 distinct CDR3 sequences, about 31% of them singletons. This sample stems from a study of blood T cells in healthy people across ages. Turning to the study itself: About one barcoded beta molecule was captured per two T cells (by template switching).

Findings and limits, study-wide: Lack of knowledge of donor CMV status possibly confounded expanded clonotype changes.

V trimming: 3 bases; J trimming: 7 bases; junction bases outside the gene matches: 10. The CDR3 extends over 16 amino acids. Germline V gene sequence: CDR1 SGHTA, CDR2 FQGNSA. The V and J genes are TRBV7-2 and TRBJ2-1, with 9 bases matching TRBD1. The receptor's source is a woman in her 30s in good health. Sequencing was done on a sample of blood. The CDR3 coding sequence is TGTGCCAGCAGCTTCTCCGGGACAGGGACGAAGAATGAGCAGTTCTTC. Its translation: CASSFSGTGTKNEQFF.